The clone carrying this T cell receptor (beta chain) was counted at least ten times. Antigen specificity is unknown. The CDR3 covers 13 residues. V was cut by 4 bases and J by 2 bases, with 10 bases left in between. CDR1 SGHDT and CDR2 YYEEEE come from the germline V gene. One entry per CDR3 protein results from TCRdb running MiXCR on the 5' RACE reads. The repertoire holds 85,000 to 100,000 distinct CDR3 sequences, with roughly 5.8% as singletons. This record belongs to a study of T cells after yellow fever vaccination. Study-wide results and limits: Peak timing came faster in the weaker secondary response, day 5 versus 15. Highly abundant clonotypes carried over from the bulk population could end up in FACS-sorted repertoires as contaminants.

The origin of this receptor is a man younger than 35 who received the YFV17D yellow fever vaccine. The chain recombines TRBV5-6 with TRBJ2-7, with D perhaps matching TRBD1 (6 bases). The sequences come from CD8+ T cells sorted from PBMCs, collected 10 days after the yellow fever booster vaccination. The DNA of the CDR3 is TGTGCCAGCAGCCTACAGGGACCCTACGAGCAGTACTTC. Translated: CASSLQGPYEQYF.